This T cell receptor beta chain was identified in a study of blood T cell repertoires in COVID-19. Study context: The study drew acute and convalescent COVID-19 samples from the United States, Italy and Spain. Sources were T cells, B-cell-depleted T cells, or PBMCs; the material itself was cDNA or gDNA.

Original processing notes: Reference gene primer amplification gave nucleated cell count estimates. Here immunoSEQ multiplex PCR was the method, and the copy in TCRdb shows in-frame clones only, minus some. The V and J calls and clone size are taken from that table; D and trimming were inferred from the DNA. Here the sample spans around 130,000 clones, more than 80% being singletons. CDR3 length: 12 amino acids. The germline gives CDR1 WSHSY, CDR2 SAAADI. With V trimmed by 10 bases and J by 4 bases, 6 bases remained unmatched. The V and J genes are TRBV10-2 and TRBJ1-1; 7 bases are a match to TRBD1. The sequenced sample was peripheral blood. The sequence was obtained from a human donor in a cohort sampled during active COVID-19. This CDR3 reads CATRGTATEAFF. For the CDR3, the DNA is TGCGCCACCCGGGGGACAGCCACTGAAGCTTTCTTT.